This T cell receptor (beta chain) was found in a study of cytomegalovirus exposure and HLA in healthy donors (dated by TCRdb to the late 2010s). Background on the whole study: An earlier analysis of 550 to 700 of the donors reported more than 250 Gb of sequence data and 100 million to 140 million unique TCR beta sequences from 190 million or so T cells. About 330 gigabases of sequencing data and 75 million to 85 million unique TCR sequences made up an early release that covered roughly 670 HLA-typed donors. Of the roughly 400 genotyped donors, approximately 80% were placed in the genetic ancestry cluster associated with self-reported Caucasian donors. The study was designed to test whether signatures of past pathogen exposure could be identified by cataloging public T cell receptors. The study profiled the T cell repertoires of under 700 subjects by immunosequencing and related them to cytomegalovirus serostatus. Along with the roughly 700-subject first cohort, a separate validation cohort of 120 different subjects was used. To predict cytomegalovirus infection status, the study brought together high-throughput TCR immunosequencing, statistical association of individual TCRs with disease status, and machine learning. To study patterns of TCR occurrence, a later analysis re-analyzed previously published TCR beta repertoires from just over 650 donors and added high-resolution HLA genotyping. In the later analysis, no new phenotypic data were used to find candidate immune exposures; instead, reliance was placed on TCR beta sequences and their occurrence across donors. To decide whether each TCR beta V gene segment behaved as functional or pseudogenic, an earlier analysis of some 580 of the donors relied on high-throughput TCR beta sequencing. Alongside the repertoire data, information on donor age, sex, ethnicity and CMV serostatus was compiled. A later genetic analysis took genome-wide SNP genotypes for about 60% of the roughly 670 donors and used that subset as a discovery cohort. All discovery cohort repertoires had been generated on a single sequencing platform. HLA typing covered class I and class II loci at four-digit resolution. The number of donors typed differed by locus, with roughly 629-640 for A, B, C, DRB1 and DQB1, more than 500 for DQA1, over 600 for DPA1, and around 430 for DPB1. A handful of DR-DQ haplotypes were handled as single units for association and clustering because linkage in the cohort was strong. On average, around 230,000 unique TCR beta nucleotide sequences were sequenced per donor among several hundred genotyped donors of the cohort, with around 19% of those sequences being non-productive. General study outcomes and caveats: In vitro tests confirmed that three of the cytomegalovirus-associated TCR beta chains recognize cytomegalovirus antigens. The cohort was sequenced for TCR beta chains only, and without alpha or paired-chain data the features that could be detected were limited. Compared with equally common non-associated chains, HLA-associated TCR beta chains in a later analysis were more clonally expanded and had lower generation probabilities. Correlated functional status among segregating V segments might reflect linkage disequilibrium, but an unknown experimental factor could not be ruled out. HLA typing was unavailable for some donors at each locus, so association tests used only the typed subset. About 17 rarely observed V segments, including chromosome 9 orphons, were excluded from the earlier analysis of 550 to 700 of the donors because counts were too low. When HLA alleles, especially DR and DQ, strongly co-occurred, attributing TCR associations to individual alleles was difficult. A later analysis found that TCR association rates varied across HLA loci, with DRB1 alleles showing the most associated TCRs and HLA-C alleles the fewest. A later genetic analysis reported fewer N-insertions in productive TCRs among donors in an Asian-associated ancestry cluster than the roughly 720-donor mean. CMV serostatus was the only immune exposure information available for the cohort. A cluster of highly shared sequence variants was judged likely to be a technical artifact of the sequencing pipeline. An association between a missense DCLRE1C variant and V-gene and J-gene trimming of TCR beta chains was found in a later genetic analysis and replicated in an independent cohort. Presence/absence analyses assumed roughly uniform sequencing depth across donors, an assumption that may not hold. Across donors, most TCR sequences were observed very rarely, whereas some public TCRs were present in many individuals. A further reported finding was that TCR beta sequences accurately predicted the HLA-A and HLA-B alleles for most subjects in the first cohort. Specific HLA alleles were associated with roughly 17,000 TCR beta sequences at a false discovery rate of 0.05 in a later analysis. A later analysis reported that several top co-occurrence clusters appeared linked to parvovirus B19, influenza, CMV and Epstein-Barr virus. The classifier was reported to diagnose cytomegalovirus status with high specificity and sensitivity in both the original cohort and the validation cohort. According to a later analysis, most CMV-associated TCR beta chains appeared to be HLA-restricted, and the HLA associations seemed to be driven largely by CMV exposure. According to the authors, the approach could potentially be generalized to other disease states and immunological phenotypes. In an earlier analysis of about 600 of the donors, most TCR beta V segments appeared in productive rearrangements about 87% or about 30% of the time, broadly matching IMGT annotations. In the study, around 150 TCR beta chains were listed as associated with cytomegalovirus.

Libraries were constructed by the immunoSEQ multiplex PCR assay. The multiplex PCR relied on a mix of 60 forward primers for TCR Vbeta segments and 13 reverse primers for TCR Jbeta segments. The CDR3 region of rearranged TCR beta genes was amplified from genomic DNA by a multiplex PCR assay. Amplified TCR beta libraries were sequenced as 87-base-pair reads on the Illumina HiSeq System. In the authors' own workflow: A later analysis tallied 75 million to 95 million unique TCR beta chains across the 666 repertoires, and some 12 million of those chains were shared by two or more donors. To remove PCR and sequencing errors, raw reads were error-corrected and collapsed into unique sequences using a nearest-neighbor algorithm that merged closely related sequences. To assign V, D and J gene segments, CDR3 sequences were aligned to IMGT reference sequences. Each retained sequence needed at least a six-nucleotide match to both a V gene segment and a J gene segment. A rearrangement counted as productive if the CDR3 had no stop codons and remained in frame with V and J, and every other rearrangement counted as non-productive. Following IMGT convention, CDR3 was defined as the stretch from the second conserved V-encoded cysteine up to the conserved J-encoded phenylalanine. In an earlier analysis of 550 to 650 of the donors, sequences lacking an unambiguous match to a single V gene segment were excluded. In an earlier analysis of more than 500 of the donors, a V segment was called functional when productive rearrangements were above 56.7%, and segregating when the standard deviation between donors exceeded 5%. To diagnose cytomegalovirus status from the catalog of TCR beta chain sequences, a statistical classification framework was built. In a later analysis, V and J genes were assigned by comparing TCR nucleotide sequences against IMGT/GENE-DB human TR gene sequences. In a later analysis, CDR3 sequences and most-parsimonious VDJ recombination scenarios were assigned using the TCRdist pipeline. In a later analysis, each TCR beta chain was defined by its CDR3 amino acid sequence together with its V-gene family, and reads lacking a unique V-gene family were excluded. To address suspected cross-contamination and a sequencing artifact, a later analysis removed around 590 highly shared, low-generation-probability nucleotide sequences. In a later analysis, a clonal expansion index was calculated for each public chain from normalized within-repertoire ranks of inferred template counts. In a later analysis, generation probabilities were computed with a VDJ recombination model fitted to out-of-frame rearrangements, and the resulting probabilities were checked against IGoR. A later analysis scored TCR-TCR, TCR-HLA and TCR-CMV co-occurrence with hypergeometric tests, applying a repertoire-size bias correction to TCR pairs. In a later analysis, false discovery rates were estimated by permuting HLA or CMV assignments 20 times. In a later analysis, co-occurring TCRs were grouped using DBSCAN, with TCRdist sequence similarity added in when clustering inside HLA-allele-positive subsets. For co-occurrence clustering, repertoires with fewer than 30,000 or more than 120,000 public chains were excluded, along with roughly 5 repertoires with anomalous nucleotide sharing. TCRdb limited this immuneACCESS table to in-frame rearrangements with V and J called. A share of clones is missing; checked studies link under half to unresolved V genes, and the rest is unexplained. V and J calls and clone size are as listed in that table; D and trimming were resolved from the DNA. The sample yields approximately 150,000 clones; about 77% were counted once. The top ten clonotypes cover 9% to 10% of the sample.

Details on this clone: Its antigen has not been determined. Base qualities are not at hand, and no much larger clone is one base apart.

In total, just over 650 healthy bone marrow donors made up the cohort. Cohort members were all nominally healthy when sampled, although unrecorded immune exposures were likely present. The donor was CMV seropositive and was included in the group of 250 to 300 seropositive cohort members. Every donor gave a peripheral blood sample, and the peripheral blood mononuclear cells from that sample were used for TCR beta sequencing. Genomic DNA was extracted from the blood cell samples with the Qiagen DNeasy Blood Extraction Kit. Sequencing input: PBMCs. The origin of this receptor is a man younger than 35 in good health and CMV-seropositive.

The CDR3 sequence is CASRRGYEQYF. The nucleotide sequence reads as follows: TGTGCCAGCAGACGGGGGTACGAGCAGTACTTC. Recombination connected TRBV5-6 to TRBJ2-7; tentative D gene TRBD2, with 6 bases matching. In the germline V gene, CDR1 corresponds to SGHDT and CDR2 to YYEEEE. Its CDR3 holds 11 amino acids, cysteine through phenylalanine. Just CDR3 DNA is preserved here, 33 bases in frame from base 1. Trimming takes 5 bases from V and 4 bases from J, and the germline ends sit 7 bases apart. When the CDR3 is completed using the reference TRBV5-6 and TRBJ2-7 genes on either side, the full variable domain is DAGVTQSPTHLIKTRGQQVTLRCSPKSGHDTVSWYQQALGQGPQFIFQYYEEEERQRGNFPDRFSGHQFPNYSSELNVNALLLGDSALYLCASRRGYEQYFGPGTRLTVT.